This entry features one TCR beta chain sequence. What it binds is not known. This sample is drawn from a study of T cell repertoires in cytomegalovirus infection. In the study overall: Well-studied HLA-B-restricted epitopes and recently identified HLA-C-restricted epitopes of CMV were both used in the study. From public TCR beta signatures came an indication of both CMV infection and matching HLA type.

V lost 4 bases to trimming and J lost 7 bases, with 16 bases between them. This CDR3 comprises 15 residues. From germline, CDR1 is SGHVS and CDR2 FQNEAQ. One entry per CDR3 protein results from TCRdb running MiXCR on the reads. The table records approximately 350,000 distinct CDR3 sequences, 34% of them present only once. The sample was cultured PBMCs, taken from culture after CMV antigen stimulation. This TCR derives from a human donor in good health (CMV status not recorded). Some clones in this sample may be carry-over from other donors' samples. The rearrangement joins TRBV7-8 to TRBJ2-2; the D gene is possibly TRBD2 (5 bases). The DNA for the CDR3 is TGTGCCAGCAGCTCAGCGAGGGCAATGGGCGGGGAGCTGTTTTTT. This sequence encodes CASSSARAMGGELFF.